A single sample gave rise to the 17 T cell receptor beta chains below, sequenced in a study of identical twins. TCRdb used MiXCR to reprocess the 5' RACE reads, holding one entry per CDR3 protein. The data contain roughly 480,000 distinct CDR3 sequences, 20% to 25% of them singletons. The same specimen was also included in a second study, on T cells expressing NK-cell markers.

Material for sequencing was CD4+ T cells sorted from blood. The receptors shown here come from a woman aged 18-29 years in good health.

In this sample, this clonotype turned up a few times. The CDR3 DNA follows: TGTGCCAGCAGTCCTTCACCCGGGGGGGCCGCTAGGCACGAGCAGTACTTC. Protein product: CASSPSPGGAARHEQYF. The chain has TRBV7-3 and TRBJ2-7, with 8 positions matching TRBD2. CDR1 is SGHTA and CDR2 is FQGTGA in the germline V gene. Losses at the gene ends were 6 bases for V and 5 bases for J; bases not matched to a gene: 18. This CDR3 spans 17 amino acids.

This clonotype has more than one count but fewer than ten. This chain uses TRBV7-6 with TRBJ2-5, with no clear D. The CDR3 runs 13 residues. The ends were cut back, 6 bases at V and 7 bases at J, with 15 bases in the middle. CDR1 is SGHVS and CDR2 is FNYEAQ in the germline V gene. The CDR3 spells CASSPLGQRTQYF. CDR3 coding DNA: TGTGCCAGCAGTCCACTGGGCCAAAGGACCCAGTACTTC.

This clonotype was found a few times. A much larger clone is a single base away; this may be a read error. The rearrangement links TRBV12-3 or TRBV12-4 to TRBJ2-2; the D is unclear. Trimming left V 6 bases short and J 0 bases short, with 5 bases between. This CDR3 spans 13 amino acids. In nucleotides, the CDR3 is TGTGCCAGCAGAAACGCGAACACCGGGGAGCTGTTTTTT. Encoded protein: CASRNANTGELFF.

This chain links TRBV7-9 with TRBJ1-5; no definite D call. Trimming took 5 bases from V and 4 from J, leaving 3 bases between them. CDR1 and CDR2 from the germline V gene are SEHNR and FQNEAQ (reference sequence). CDR3 length equals 11 residues. CDR3 sequence reads: CASSPNQPQHF. The CDR3 coding sequence is TGTGCCAGCAGCCCTAATCAGCCCCAGCATTTT.

The chain combines TRBV5-1 with TRBJ2-5, with D possibly TRBD2 on 6 matching bases. With 7 bases removed from V and 0 bases from J, the gap between germline ends came to 10 bases. Germline V gives CDR1 SGHRS, CDR2 YFSETQ. CDR3 length equals 13 residues. The CDR3 spells CASGRGHQETQYF. For the CDR3, the DNA is TGCGCCAGCGGGCGGGGCCACCAAGAGACCCAGTACTTC. The complete variable domain, with remaining parts taken from reference TRBV5-1 and TRBJ2-5, reads KAGVTQTPRYLIKTRGQQVTLSCSPISGHRSVSWYQQTPGQGLQFLFEYFSETQRNKGNFPGRFSGRQFSNSRSEMNVSTLELGDSALYLCASGRGHQETQYFGPGTRLLVL.

The gene calls are TRBV9 and TRBJ2-7; no clear D. Germline V gene sequence: CDR1 SGDLS, CDR2 YYNGEE. Trimming took 3 bases from V and 5 from J, leaving 15 bases between them. This CDR3 contains 14 residues. The CDR3 nucleotides are TGTGCCAGCAGCGGCATACTGCCGAGGAACGAGCAGTACTTC. This sequence encodes CASSGILPRNEQYF.

This clonotype was observed a few times. The gene calls are TRBV7-7 and TRBJ2-7; 8 nucleotides match TRBD2. J lost 2 bases, V lost 2 bases, and 2 bases had no gene match. Germline CDR1 is SSHAT and CDR2 is FNYEAQ (reference sequence). CDR3 length: 14 amino acids. The CDR3 loop is CASSLSGRAYEQYF. The CDR3, as DNA: TGTGCCAGCAGCTTATCCGGGAGGGCCTACGAGCAGTACTTC.

The J gene is TRBJ1-4, the V gene TRBV29-1; a weak D match, TRBD1 (5 bases). V shed 1 base and J shed 3 bases, with 9 bases lying between them. Germline V gives CDR1 SQVTM, CDR2 ANQGSEA. The length of the CDR3 is 14 residues. In DNA form, the CDR3 reads TGCAGCGTTGAAGGCTCAGGGTCTAATGAAAAACTGTTTTTT. This codes for CSVEGSGSNEKLFF.

The chain uses TRBV5-1 and TRBJ1-2; D call uncertain. The CDR3 spans 13 residues. Germline loops: CDR1 SGHRS, CDR2 YFSETQ. The V end was cut by 4 bases, the J end by 7 bases, with 14 bases between. CDR3 sequence reads: CASSLGHMAGYTF. The DNA of the CDR3 is TGCGCCAGCAGCCTCGGCCATATGGCTGGCTACACCTTC.

J is TRBJ2-2 and V is TRBV19; TRBD2 aligns across 11 bases. The CDR3 loop spans 17 amino acids. Germline V gene sequence: CDR1 LNHDA, CDR2 SQIVND (reference sequence). V was pared by 7 bases and J by 5 bases, with 12 bases of the junction left unmatched. CDR3 DNA: TGTGCCAGTATGAAGATAGCGGGGGGGCCGAGAACCGGGGAGCTGTTTTTT. Encoded protein: CASMKIAGGPRTGELFF.

There are many counts of this clonotype. The gene calls are TRBV7-8 and TRBJ2-1; D gene uncertain. This CDR3 contains 16 residues. V was pared by 2 bases and J by 1 base, with 12 bases between. CDR1 SGHVS and CDR2 FQNEAQ come from the germline V gene. The DNA of the CDR3 is TGTGCCAGCAGCTTATTATCCCGTGGGTCCTACAATGAGCAGTTCTTC. Amino acids: CASSLLSRGSYNEQFF. Filled out from reference TRBV7-8 and TRBJ2-1, the complete variable domain reads GAGVSQSPRYKVAKRGQDVALRCDPISGHVSLFWYQQALGQGPEFLTYFQNEAQLDKSGLPSDRFFAERPEGSVSTLKIQRTQQEDSAVYLCASSLLSRGSYNEQFFGPGTRLTVL.

This sequence joins TRBV29-1 and TRBJ2-1; the match to TRBD1 covers 9 bases. Looked up from germline, CDR1 is SQVTM and CDR2 is ANQGSEA. The CDR3 consists of 14 residues. V lost 7 bases and J lost 5; bases outside the gene matches: 9. The CDR3 here is CSARDREGHNEQFF. The CDR3 DNA reads TGCAGCGCCAGGGACAGGGAGGGGCACAATGAGCAGTTCTTC.

The chain joins TRBV7-9 to TRBJ1-1; tentative D call: TRBD1 (5 bases). Germline CDR1 is SEHNR and CDR2 is FQNEAQ (reference sequence). The ends were cut back, 4 bases at V and 6 bases at J, with 12 bases in the middle. The CDR3 loop spans 13 amino acids. CDR3 sequence reads: CASSSGRVAEAFF. As DNA, the CDR3 is TGTGCCAGCAGCTCGGGACGGGTCGCTGAAGCTTTCTTT.

The genes are TRBV12-3 or TRBV12-4 and TRBJ2-3, with D perhaps given as TRBD1 or TRBD2 (6 bases each). Trimming removed 6 bases at V and 5 bases at J, with 18 bases between. The CDR3 is 15 residues long. The CDR3 sequence: CASRDGGHAGDTQYF. The CDR3 DNA sequence: TGTGCCAGCAGGGACGGGGGACATGCAGGAGATACGCAGTATTTT.

This clonotype has only a few counts. The CDR3 protein is CASSPQRTSVGYEQYF. CDR3 coding DNA: TGTGCCAGCAGTCCTCAGAGGACTAGCGTGGGCTACGAGCAGTACTTC. The genes are TRBV12-3 or TRBV12-4 and TRBJ2-7, with 9 bases identical to TRBD2. The CDR3 runs to 16 residues. The V segment lost 5 bases and the J segment 3 bases; nucleotides outside the gene matches: 11.

The chain combines TRBV7-2 with TRBJ2-7; D is ambiguous. The CDR3 is made up of 15 amino acids. Germline loops: CDR1 SGHTA, CDR2 FQGNSA. Trimming took off 3 bases at V and 0 bases at J, with 12 bases between the two ends. CDR3 protein: CASSFTLSSSYEQYF. Here the CDR3 DNA reads TGTGCCAGCAGCTTTACACTCTCGAGCTCCTACGAGCAGTACTTC.

This clonotype came up a few times. V gene TRBV12-3 or TRBV12-4 combines with J gene TRBJ2-7, with D possibly matching TRBD1 (6 bases). The CDR3 consists of 12 residues. V lost 6 bases to trimming and J lost 3 bases, with 9 bases between them. Here the CDR3 reads CASSTRGYEQYF. The CDR3 region has the DNA TGTGCCAGCAGCACCAGGGGCTACGAGCAGTACTTC.